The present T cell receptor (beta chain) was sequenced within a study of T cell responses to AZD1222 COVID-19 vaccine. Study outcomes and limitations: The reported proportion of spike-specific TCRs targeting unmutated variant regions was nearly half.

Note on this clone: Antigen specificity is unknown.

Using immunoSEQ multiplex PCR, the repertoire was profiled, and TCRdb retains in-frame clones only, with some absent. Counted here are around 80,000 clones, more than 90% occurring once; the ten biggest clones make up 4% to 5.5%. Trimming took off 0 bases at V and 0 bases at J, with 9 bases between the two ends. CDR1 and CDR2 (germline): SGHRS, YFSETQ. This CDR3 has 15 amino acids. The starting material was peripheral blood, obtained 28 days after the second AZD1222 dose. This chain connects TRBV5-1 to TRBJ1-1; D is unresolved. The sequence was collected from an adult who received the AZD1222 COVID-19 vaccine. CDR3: CASSLETGVNTEAFF. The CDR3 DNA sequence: TGCGCCAGCAGCTTGGAAACGGGAGTGAACACTGAAGCTTTCTTT.